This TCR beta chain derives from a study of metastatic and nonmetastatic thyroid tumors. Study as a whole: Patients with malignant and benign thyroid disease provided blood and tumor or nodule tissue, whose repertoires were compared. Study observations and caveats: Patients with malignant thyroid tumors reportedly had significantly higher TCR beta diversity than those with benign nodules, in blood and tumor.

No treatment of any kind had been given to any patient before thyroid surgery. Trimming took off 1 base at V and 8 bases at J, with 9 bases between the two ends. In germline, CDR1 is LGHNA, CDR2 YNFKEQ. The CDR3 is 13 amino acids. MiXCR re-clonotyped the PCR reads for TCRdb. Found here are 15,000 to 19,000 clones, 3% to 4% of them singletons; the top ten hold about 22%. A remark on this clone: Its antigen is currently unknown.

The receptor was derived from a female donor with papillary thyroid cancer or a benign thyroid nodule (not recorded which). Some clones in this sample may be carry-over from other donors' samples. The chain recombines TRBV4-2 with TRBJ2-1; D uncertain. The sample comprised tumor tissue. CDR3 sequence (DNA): TGTGCCAGCAGCCAAGTTAGGTGGGATGAGCAGTTCTTC. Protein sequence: CASSQVRWDEQFF.